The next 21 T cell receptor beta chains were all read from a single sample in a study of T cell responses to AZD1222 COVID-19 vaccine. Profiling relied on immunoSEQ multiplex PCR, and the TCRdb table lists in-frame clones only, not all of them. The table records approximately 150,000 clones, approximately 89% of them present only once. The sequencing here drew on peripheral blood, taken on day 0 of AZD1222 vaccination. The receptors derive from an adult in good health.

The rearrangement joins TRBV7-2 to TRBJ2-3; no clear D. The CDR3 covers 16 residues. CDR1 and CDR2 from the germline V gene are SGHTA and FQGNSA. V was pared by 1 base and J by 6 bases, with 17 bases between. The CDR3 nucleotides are TGTGCCAGCAGCTTAGGCCCGGACCCGTGGGTTGATACGCAGTATTTT. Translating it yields CASSLGPDPWVDTQYF. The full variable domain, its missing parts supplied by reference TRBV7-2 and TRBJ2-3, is GAGVSQSPSNKVTEKGKDVELRCDPISGHTALYWYRQSLGQGLEFLIYFQGNSAPDKSGLPSDRFSAERTGGSVSTLTIQRTQQEDSAVYLCASSLGPDPWVDTQYFGPGTRLTVL.

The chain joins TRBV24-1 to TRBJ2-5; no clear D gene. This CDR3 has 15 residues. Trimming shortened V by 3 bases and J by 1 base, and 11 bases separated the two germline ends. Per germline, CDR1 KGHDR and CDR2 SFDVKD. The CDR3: CATSDPIGPQETQYF. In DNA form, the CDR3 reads TGTGCCACCAGTGATCCTATAGGACCCCAAGAGACCCAGTACTTC.

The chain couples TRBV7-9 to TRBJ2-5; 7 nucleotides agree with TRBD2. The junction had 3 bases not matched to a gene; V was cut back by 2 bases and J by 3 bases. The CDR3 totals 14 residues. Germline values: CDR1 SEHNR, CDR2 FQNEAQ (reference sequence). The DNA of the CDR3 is TGTGCCAGCAGCTTAACCGCGGGAGAAGAGACCCAGTACTTC. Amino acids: CASSLTAGEETQYF.

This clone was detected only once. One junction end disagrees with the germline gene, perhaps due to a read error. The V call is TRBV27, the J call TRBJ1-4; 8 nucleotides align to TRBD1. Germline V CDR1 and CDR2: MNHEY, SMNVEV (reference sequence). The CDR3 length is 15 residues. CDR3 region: CASSLQGAGEEKLFF. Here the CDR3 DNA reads TGTGCCAGTAGTTTGCAGGGGGCCGGGGAAGAAAAACTGTTTTTT.

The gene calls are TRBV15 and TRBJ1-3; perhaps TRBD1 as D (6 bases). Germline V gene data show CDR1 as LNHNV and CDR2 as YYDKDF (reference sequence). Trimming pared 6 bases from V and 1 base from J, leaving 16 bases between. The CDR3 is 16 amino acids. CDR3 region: CATRKEGGRSGNTIYF. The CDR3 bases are TGTGCCACCAGGAAAGAGGGGGGAAGGTCTGGAAACACCATATATTTT.

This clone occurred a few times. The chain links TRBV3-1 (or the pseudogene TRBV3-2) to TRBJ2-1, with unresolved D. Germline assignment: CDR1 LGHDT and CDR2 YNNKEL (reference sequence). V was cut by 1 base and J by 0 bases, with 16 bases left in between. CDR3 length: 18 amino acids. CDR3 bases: TGTGCCAGCAGCCAAGGGACCGAGACCGTAAGCTCCTACAATGAGCAGTTCTTC. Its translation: CASSQGTETVSSYNEQFF.

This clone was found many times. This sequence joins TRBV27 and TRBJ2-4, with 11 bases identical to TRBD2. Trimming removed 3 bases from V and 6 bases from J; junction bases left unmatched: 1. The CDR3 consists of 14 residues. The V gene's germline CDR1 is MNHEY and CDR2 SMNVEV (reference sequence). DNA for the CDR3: TGTGCCAGCAGTTTGACTAGCGGGACAAACATTCAGTACTTC. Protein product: CASSLTSGTNIQYF.

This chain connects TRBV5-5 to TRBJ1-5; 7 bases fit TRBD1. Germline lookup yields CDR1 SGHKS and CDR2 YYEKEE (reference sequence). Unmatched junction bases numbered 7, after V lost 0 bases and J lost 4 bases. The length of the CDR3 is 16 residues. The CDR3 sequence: CASSLGGGTENQPQHF. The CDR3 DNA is TGTGCCAGCAGCTTGGGAGGGGGGACAGAGAATCAGCCCCAGCATTTT.

The CDR3 spells CASSIGANTEAFF. Here the CDR3 DNA reads TGCGCCAGCAGCATCGGGGCCAACACTGAAGCTTTCTTT. The rearrangement uses TRBV5-1 and TRBJ1-1, with D perhaps TRBD1 (5 bases). Germline lookup yields CDR1 SGHRS and CDR2 YFSETQ. This CDR3 is 13 amino acids long. The V end was cut by 4 bases, the J end by 2 bases, with 9 bases between.

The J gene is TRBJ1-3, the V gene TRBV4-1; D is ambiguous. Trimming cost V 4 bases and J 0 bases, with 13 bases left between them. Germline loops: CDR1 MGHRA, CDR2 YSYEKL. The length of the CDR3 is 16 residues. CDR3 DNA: TGCGCCAGCAGCCGTAAGGCCGAGGTCTCTGGAAACACCATATATTTT. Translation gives CASSRKAEVSGNTIYF.

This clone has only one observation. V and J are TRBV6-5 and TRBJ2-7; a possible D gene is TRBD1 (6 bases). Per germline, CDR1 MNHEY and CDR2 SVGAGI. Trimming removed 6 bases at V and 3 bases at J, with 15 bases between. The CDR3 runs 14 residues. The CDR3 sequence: CASRFTGSRYEQYF. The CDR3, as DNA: TGTGCCAGCAGATTTACAGGGTCCCGCTACGAGCAGTACTTC.

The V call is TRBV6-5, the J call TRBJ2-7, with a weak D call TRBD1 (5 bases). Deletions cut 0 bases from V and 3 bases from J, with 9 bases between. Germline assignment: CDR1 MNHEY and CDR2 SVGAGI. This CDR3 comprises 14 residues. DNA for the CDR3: TGTGCCAGCAGTTACTCGGACACCTACTACGAGCAGTACTTC. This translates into CASSYSDTYYEQYF.

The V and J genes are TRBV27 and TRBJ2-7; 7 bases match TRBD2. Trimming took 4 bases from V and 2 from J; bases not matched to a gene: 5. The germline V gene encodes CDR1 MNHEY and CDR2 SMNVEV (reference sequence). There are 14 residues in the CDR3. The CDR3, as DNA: TGTGCCAGCAGTTGGGGAGCGGGAACCTACGAGCAGTACTTC. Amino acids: CASSWGAGTYEQYF.

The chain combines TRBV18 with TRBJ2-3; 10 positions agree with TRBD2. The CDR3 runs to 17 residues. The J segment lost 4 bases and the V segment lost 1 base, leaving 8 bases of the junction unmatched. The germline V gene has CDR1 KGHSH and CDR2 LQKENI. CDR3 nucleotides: TGTGCCAGCTCACCACGGGCTAGCGGGAGTAGTGCAGATACGCAGTATTTT. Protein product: CASSPRASGSSADTQYF. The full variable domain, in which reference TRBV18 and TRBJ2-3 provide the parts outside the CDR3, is NAGVMQNPRHLVRRRGQEARLRCSPMKGHSHVYWYRQLPEEGLKFMVYLQKENIIDESGMPKERFSAEFPKEGPSILRIQQVVRGDSAAYFCASSPRASGSSADTQYFGPGTRLTVL.

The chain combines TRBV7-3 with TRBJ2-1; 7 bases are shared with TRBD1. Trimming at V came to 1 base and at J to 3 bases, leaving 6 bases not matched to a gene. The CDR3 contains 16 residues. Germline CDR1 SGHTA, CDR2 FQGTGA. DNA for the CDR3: TGTGCCAGCAGCTTAATGGGGACAGCTATCTACAATGAGCAGTTCTTC. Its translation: CASSLMGTAIYNEQFF.

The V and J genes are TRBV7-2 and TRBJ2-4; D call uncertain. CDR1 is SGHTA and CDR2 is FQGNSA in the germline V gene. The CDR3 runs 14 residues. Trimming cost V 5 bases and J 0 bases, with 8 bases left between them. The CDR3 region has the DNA TGTGCCAGCAGCCCAGCCTTAGCCAAAAACATTCAGTACTTC. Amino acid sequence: CASSPALAKNIQYF. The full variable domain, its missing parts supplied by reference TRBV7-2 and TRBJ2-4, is GAGVSQSPSNKVTEKGKDVELRCDPISGHTALYWYRQSLGQGLEFLIYFQGNSAPDKSGLPSDRFSAERTGGSVSTLTIQRTQQEDSAVYLCASSPALAKNIQYFGAGTRLSVL.

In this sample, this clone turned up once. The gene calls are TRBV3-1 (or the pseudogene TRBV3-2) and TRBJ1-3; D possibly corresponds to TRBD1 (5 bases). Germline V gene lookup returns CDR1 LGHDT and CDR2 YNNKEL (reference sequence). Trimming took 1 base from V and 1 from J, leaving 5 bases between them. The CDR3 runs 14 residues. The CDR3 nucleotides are TGTGCCAGCAGCCAAGCAGGGTCTGGAAACACCATATATTTT. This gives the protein CASSQAGSGNTIYF.

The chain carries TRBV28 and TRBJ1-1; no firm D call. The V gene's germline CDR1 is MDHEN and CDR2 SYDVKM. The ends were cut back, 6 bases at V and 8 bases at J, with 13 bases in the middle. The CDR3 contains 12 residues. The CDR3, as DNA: TGTGCCAGCAGCTACCTCTTGGACGAAGCTTTCTTT. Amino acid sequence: CASSYLLDEAFF.

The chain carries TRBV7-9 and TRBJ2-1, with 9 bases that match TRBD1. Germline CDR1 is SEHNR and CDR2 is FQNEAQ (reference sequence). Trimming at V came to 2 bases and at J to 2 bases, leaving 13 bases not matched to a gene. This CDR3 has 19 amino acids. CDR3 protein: CASSLTLFDTGGAYNEQFF. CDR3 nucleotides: TGTGCCAGCAGCTTAACACTTTTCGATACAGGGGGCGCCTACAATGAGCAGTTCTTC.

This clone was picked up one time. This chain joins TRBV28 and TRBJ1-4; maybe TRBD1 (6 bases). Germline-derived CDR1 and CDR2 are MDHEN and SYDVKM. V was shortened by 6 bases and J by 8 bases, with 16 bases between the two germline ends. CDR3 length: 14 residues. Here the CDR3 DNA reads TGTGCCAGCAGCAAGGGACAAATCAGGGAAAAACTGTTTTTT. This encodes CASSKGQIREKLFF.

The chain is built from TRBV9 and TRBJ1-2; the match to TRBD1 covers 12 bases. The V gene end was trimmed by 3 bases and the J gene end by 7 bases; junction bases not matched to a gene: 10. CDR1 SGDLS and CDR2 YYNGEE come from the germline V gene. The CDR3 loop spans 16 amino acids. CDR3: CASSEHRDRGPSGYTF. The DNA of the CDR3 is TGTGCCAGCAGCGAGCATAGGGACAGGGGGCCTTCTGGCTACACCTTC.